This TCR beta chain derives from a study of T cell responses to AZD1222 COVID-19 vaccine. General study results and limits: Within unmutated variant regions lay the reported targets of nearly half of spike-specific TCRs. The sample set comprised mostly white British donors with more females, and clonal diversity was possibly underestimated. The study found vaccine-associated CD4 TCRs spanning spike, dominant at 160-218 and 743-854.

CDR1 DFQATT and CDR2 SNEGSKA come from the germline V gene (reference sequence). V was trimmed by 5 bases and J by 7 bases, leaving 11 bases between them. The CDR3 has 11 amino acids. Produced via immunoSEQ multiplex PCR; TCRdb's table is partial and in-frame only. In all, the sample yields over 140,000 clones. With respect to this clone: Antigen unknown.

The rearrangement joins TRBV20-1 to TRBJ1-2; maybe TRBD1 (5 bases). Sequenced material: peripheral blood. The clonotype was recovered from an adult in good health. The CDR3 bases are TGCAGTGCTCCCGCGGGGGGTGGCTACACCTTC. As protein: CSAPAGGGYTF.